Presented here are 28 T cell receptor beta chains from one specimen sequenced in a study of cytomegalovirus exposure and HLA in healthy donors. A multiplex PCR was run with 60 Vbeta primers and 13 Jbeta primers. Some clones are missing from TCRdb's copy, which holds only in-frame ones; the method was immunoSEQ multiplex PCR. This sample has approximately 140,000 clones, with 79% found just once. The specimen was PBMCs. These receptors were collected from a woman in her thirties or forties in good health and CMV-seropositive.

The V gene is TRBV11-3, the J gene TRBJ2-5; 9 bases agree with TRBD2. Germline V CDR1 and CDR2: SGHNT, YENEEA. Losses at the gene ends were 4 bases for V and 2 bases for J; bases not matched to a gene: 5. CDR3 length: 15 residues. CDR3 amino acids: CASSWLAGTQETQYF. CDR3 bases: TGTGCCAGCAGCTGGCTAGCGGGGACGCAAGAGACCCAGTACTTC.

This chain connects TRBV9 to TRBJ1-3; maybe TRBD1 (5 bases). The germline V gene encodes CDR1 SGDLS and CDR2 YYNGEE. This CDR3 comprises 15 residues. Trimming removed 0 bases at V and 4 bases at J, with 11 bases between. CDR3 loop: CASSVEGSGGNTIYF. The CDR3 DNA is TGTGCCAGCAGCGTAGAGGGGTCTGGAGGAAACACCATATATTTT.

The V and J genes are TRBV13 and TRBJ2-7, with 10 bases identical to TRBD1. CDR3 length equals 16 residues. The J segment lost 2 bases and the V segment lost 5 bases, leaving 9 bases of the junction unmatched. Germline CDR1 PRHDT, CDR2 FYEKMQ (reference sequence). CDR3 protein: CASSPGTGDRAYEQYF. Here the CDR3 DNA reads TGTGCCAGCAGCCCGGGGACAGGGGACCGCGCCTACGAGCAGTACTTC.

There are a few counts of this clone. This chain joins TRBV4-1 and TRBJ1-4; maybe TRBD1 (6 bases). V was cut by 7 bases and J by 4 bases, with 16 bases left in between. Per germline, CDR1 MGHRA and CDR2 YSYEKL. This CDR3 has 15 residues. CDR3 loop: CASTDEDRLNEKLFF. CDR3 coding DNA: TGCGCCAGCACCGACGAGGACAGACTTAATGAAAAACTGTTTTTT.

The rearrangement uses TRBV6-5 and TRBJ1-6; TRBD1 agrees at 7 bases. Losses at the gene ends were 6 bases for V and 7 bases for J; bases not matched to a gene: 9. CDR3 length: 15 residues. The germline CDR1 and CDR2 sequences are MNHEY and SVGAGI. The CDR3 loop reads CASSIRQGLNSPLHF. CDR3 DNA: TGTGCCAGCAGCATACGACAGGGTTTGAATTCACCCCTCCACTTT.

This clone occurred a few times. V gene TRBV5-1 combines with J gene TRBJ2-5; maybe TRBD1 (6 bases). The J call is in doubt because the DNA end fits TRBJ2-7 better. The CDR3 contains 13 residues. CDR1 and CDR2 (germline): SGHRS, YFSETQ. The CDR3 region has the DNA TGCGCCAGCACCTGGGACAACTCCTACGAGCAGTACTTC. Its translation is CASTWDNSYEQYF.

This sequence joins TRBV5-1 and TRBJ2-1; TRBD2 matches 11 bases. V trimming: 0 bases; J trimming: 10 bases; junction bases outside the gene matches: 6. Germline V gene lookup returns CDR1 SGHRS and CDR2 YFSETQ. The CDR3 spans 15 residues. This CDR3 is CASSLGLAGIEEQFF. For the CDR3, the DNA is TGCGCCAGCAGCTTGGGACTAGCGGGGATTGAAGAGCAGTTCTTC.

J is TRBJ2-1 and V is TRBV6-5, with 7 bases aligning to TRBD1. This CDR3 has 14 amino acids. The V segment lost 1 base and the J segment 9 bases; nucleotides outside the gene matches: 6. CDR1 and CDR2 (germline): MNHEY, SVGAGI. CDR3 amino acids: CASSYLGTAGEQFF. In DNA form, the CDR3 reads TGTGCCAGCAGTTACTTAGGGACAGCCGGTGAGCAGTTCTTC.

The chain uses TRBV2 and TRBJ1-6, with TRBD1 identical over 8 bases. CDR3 length equals 13 residues. The trim removed 6 bases at V and 6 bases at J, leaving 1 base unmatched. Germline CDR1 reads SNHLY; CDR2 reads FYNNEI. CDR3 nucleotide sequence: TGTGCCAGCAGCGGACAGGGTAATTCACCCCTCCACTTT. Translated, it gives CASSGQGNSPLHF.

Remarks on this clone: In the same sample, other DNA sequences code for this CDR3. The V call is TRBV10-1, the J call TRBJ2-2, with TRBD1 as a possible D gene (6 bases). The CDR3 runs to 13 residues. The germline V and J ends were trimmed by 6 bases and 6 bases, with 11 bases remaining between them. Germline CDR1 and CDR2: WNHNN and SYGVQD (reference sequence). The CDR3 spells CASRGRGAGELFF. CDR3 nucleotides: TGCGCCAGCAGAGGCAGGGGAGCCGGGGAGCTGTTTTTT.

The rearrangement links TRBV4-2 to TRBJ2-1, with 9 positions matching TRBD2. The CDR3 loop spans 13 amino acids. In germline, CDR1 is LGHNA, CDR2 YNFKEQ. The V gene end was trimmed by 3 bases and the J gene end by 10 bases; junction bases not matched to a gene: 4. DNA for the CDR3: TGTGCCAGCAGCCACGCCCTAGCGGGGGAGCAGTTCTTC. As protein: CASSHALAGEQFF.

J is TRBJ2-2 and V is TRBV9; 8 bases are shared with TRBD1. Germline V gives CDR1 SGDLS, CDR2 YYNGEE. V lost 3 bases and J lost 0; bases outside the gene matches: 4. The length of the CDR3 is 16 residues. The CDR3 DNA follows: TGTGCCAGCAGCGGACAGGGGTCAGCGAACACCGGGGAGCTGTTTTTT. Its translation is CASSGQGSANTGELFF. Full variable domain (remainder filled in from reference TRBV9 and TRBJ2-2): DSGVTQTPKHLITATGQRVTLRCSPRSGDLSVYWYQQSLDQGLQFLIQYYNGEERAKGNILERFSAQQFPDLHSELNLSSLELGDSALYFCASSGQGSANTGELFFGEGSRLTVL.

This clone has only a few counts. This rearrangement joins TRBV7-6 to TRBJ2-5, with TRBD2 matching 11 bases. CDR1 is SGHVS and CDR2 is FNYEAQ in the germline V gene. The CDR3 totals 14 residues. Trimming took 6 bases from V and 3 from J; bases not matched to a gene: 3. CDR3 in amino acids: CASRPSGGKETQYF. DNA for the CDR3: TGTGCCAGCAGACCTAGCGGGGGGAAAGAGACCCAGTACTTC.

V gene TRBV2 combines with J gene TRBJ1-5; D is possibly TRBD1 (5 bases). The ends were cut back, 6 bases at V and 4 bases at J, with 13 bases in the middle. Germline lookup yields CDR1 SNHLY and CDR2 FYNNEI. The CDR3 totals 14 residues. CDR3 DNA: TGTGCCAGCAGGGAGGGCAGGGTAAATCAGCCCCAGCATTTT. Translation gives CASREGRVNQPQHF.

V and J are TRBV7-9 and TRBJ1-3; possibly TRBD1 for D (6 bases). Germline CDR1 reads SEHNR; CDR2 reads FQNEAQ (reference sequence). V lost 8 bases and J 1 base, leaving 21 bases between the germline ends. The CDR3 runs 17 residues. CDR3 sequence: CASRNSGQRPSGNTIYF. CDR3 in DNA: TGTGCCAGCCGGAACTCAGGACAGCGACCATCTGGAAACACCATATATTTT.

The V and J genes are TRBV5-1 and TRBJ1-1, with D maybe TRBD1 (6 bases). Germline assignment: CDR1 SGHRS and CDR2 YFSETQ. The CDR3 consists of 15 residues. V gave up 4 bases and J gave up 0 bases, with 13 bases separating them. The CDR3 sequence is CASSPGAGVNTEAFF. The DNA of the CDR3 is TGCGCCAGCAGCCCTGGAGCAGGGGTGAACACTGAAGCTTTCTTT.

This chain links TRBV6-5 with TRBJ1-1; 8 nucleotides line up with TRBD1. V lost 5 bases and J lost 7; bases outside the gene matches: 6. CDR3 length: 13 amino acids. Germline V gene sequence: CDR1 MNHEY, CDR2 SVGAGI. CDR3 amino acids: CASSKQGEDEAFF. CDR3 nucleotide sequence: TGTGCCAGCAGTAAACAGGGGGAGGATGAAGCTTTCTTT.

The chain combines TRBV29-1 with TRBJ2-3, with 16 positions matching TRBD2. CDR1 and CDR2 (germline): SQVTM, ANQGSEA. The junction had 13 bases not matched to a gene; V was cut back by 7 bases and J by 3 bases. CDR3 length equals 18 residues. The CDR3 DNA follows: TGCAGCGACGATTCCGGGACTAGCGGGGGGGCTGGGACAGATACGCAGTATTTT. It encodes CSDDSGTSGGAGTDTQYF.

The J gene is TRBJ2-7, the V gene TRBV5-1, with 9 bases matching TRBD2. V trimming: 4 bases; J trimming: 2 bases; junction bases outside the gene matches: 4. CDR3 length: 14 amino acids. Germline V lookup: CDR1 SGHRS, CDR2 YFSETQ. CDR3 nucleotides: TGCGCCAGCAGCGGGATAGCGGGGGCCTACGAGCAGTACTTC. It codes for CASSGIAGAYEQYF.

V usage is TRBV4-1 and J usage is TRBJ2-2; D is perhaps TRBD2 (7 bases). V dropped 0 bases and J dropped 7 bases, with 15 bases sitting between them. This CDR3 spans 16 amino acids. From germline, CDR1 is MGHRA and CDR2 YSYEKL. CDR3: CASSQEGRGAGGELFF. Written as DNA, the CDR3 is TGCGCCAGCAGCCAAGAAGGGAGGGGGGCTGGCGGGGAGCTGTTTTTT.

This clone was seen a few times. The rearrangement links TRBV4-2 to TRBJ1-2, with 8 bases matching TRBD1. The CDR3 spans 14 residues. Losses at the gene ends were 0 bases for V and 8 bases for J; bases not matched to a gene: 5. Per germline, CDR1 LGHNA and CDR2 YNFKEQ. CDR3 sequence: CASSQEQGAGGYTF. CDR3 coding DNA: TGTGCCAGCAGCCAAGAGCAGGGGGCGGGCGGCTACACCTTC.

V is TRBV5-1 and J is TRBJ1-2; TRBD1 might be the D (6 bases). CDR1 is SGHRS and CDR2 is YFSETQ in the germline V gene. The CDR3 is 15 amino acids. The V gene lost 0 bases and the J gene lost 3 bases, with 12 bases spanning the gap. The CDR3 region is CASSLESGADYGYTF. The CDR3 nucleotides read TGCGCCAGCAGCTTGGAGTCAGGGGCAGACTATGGCTACACCTTC.

The chain carries TRBV18 and TRBJ2-2, with D possibly being TRBD2 (5 bases). The CDR3 has 15 amino acids. CDR1 is KGHSH, CDR2 LQKENI, per germline. V was shortened by 1 base and J by 3 bases, with 9 bases between the two germline ends. CDR3 sequence reads: CASSPLQRDTGELFF. The CDR3 DNA follows: TGTGCCAGCTCACCACTCCAGAGGGACACCGGGGAGCTGTTTTTT.

V gene TRBV5-1 combines with J gene TRBJ2-1; perhaps TRBD2 as D (6 bases). Trimming removed 4 bases at V and 4 bases at J, with 15 bases between. Germline CDR1 reads SGHRS; CDR2 reads YFSETQ. This CDR3 comprises 15 residues. CDR3 nucleotides: TGCGCCAGCAGCCGGGCATACGGGGGTTACAATGAGCAGTTCTTC. Translation: CASSRAYGGYNEQFF.

This chain uses TRBV2 with TRBJ1-1; D remains ambiguous. The length of the CDR3 is 12 residues. The germline CDR1 and CDR2 sequences are SNHLY and FYNNEI. The ends were cut back, 6 bases at V and 5 bases at J, with 10 bases in the middle. The CDR3 DNA sequence: TGTGCCAGCAGCGTGAGGTGGACTGAAGCTTTCTTT. Translating it yields CASSVRWTEAFF.

V and J are TRBV19 and TRBJ2-1, with D possibly matching TRBD2 (6 bases). This CDR3 contains 16 residues. V was pared by 6 bases and J by 0 bases, with 15 bases between. Germline V CDR1 and CDR2: LNHDA, SQIVND (reference sequence). CDR3 DNA: TGTGCCAGTAGGGCCGGGACTGCGAGCTCCTACAATGAGCAGTTCTTC. This codes for CASRAGTASSYNEQFF. The full variable domain, its missing parts supplied by reference TRBV19 and TRBJ2-1, is DGGITQSPKYLFRKEGQNVTLSCEQNLNHDAMYWYRQDPGQGLRLIYYSQIVNDFQKGDIAEGYSVSREKKESFPLTVTSAQKNPTAFYLCASRAGTASSYNEQFFGPGTRLTVL.

The chain is built from TRBV11-2 and TRBJ1-5, with 7 positions matching TRBD1. The V and J ends lost 1 base and 6 bases, in that order; junction bases with no gene match: 6. Germline V gene sequence: CDR1 SGHAT, CDR2 FQNNGV. This CDR3 is 15 amino acids long. The CDR3 DNA is TGTGCCAGCAGCTTAGTAACAGGGGCAAGTCAGCCCCAGCATTTT. This encodes CASSLVTGASQPQHF.

V gene TRBV28 combines with J gene TRBJ1-1; the match to TRBD1 covers 11 bases. V dropped 6 bases and J dropped 3; count of bases not matched to a gene: 9. The CDR3 runs to 16 residues. CDR1 and CDR2 (germline): MDHEN, SYDVKM. CDR3 in amino acids: CASSRGTGGYYTEAFF. CDR3 coding DNA: TGTGCCAGCAGCCGAGGGACAGGGGGGTACTACACTGAAGCTTTCTTT.